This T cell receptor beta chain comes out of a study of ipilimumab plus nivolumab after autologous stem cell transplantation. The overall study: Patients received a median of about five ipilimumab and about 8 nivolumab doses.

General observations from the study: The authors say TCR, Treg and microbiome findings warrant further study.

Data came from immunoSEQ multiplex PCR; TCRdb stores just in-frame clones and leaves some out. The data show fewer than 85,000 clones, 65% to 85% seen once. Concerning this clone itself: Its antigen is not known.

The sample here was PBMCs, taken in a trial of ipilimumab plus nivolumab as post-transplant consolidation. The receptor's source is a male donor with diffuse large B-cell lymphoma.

This CDR3 reads CASSSSRGLNEKLFF. In DNA, the CDR3 is TGTGCCAGCAGCTCCTCCCGGGGGCTTAATGAAAAACTGTTTTTT. This sequence joins TRBV5-5 and TRBJ1-4; possibly TRBD1 for D (6 bases). V was shortened by 3 bases and J by 4 bases, with 13 bases between the two germline ends. Per germline, CDR1 SGHKS and CDR2 YYEKEE (reference sequence). The CDR3 contains 15 residues.